The 11 T cell receptor beta chains reported below all come from one sample, sequenced in a study of beta chain features in type 1 diabetes (dated by TCRdb to 2016 to 2019). Preparation of the library involved the immunoSEQ multiplex PCR assay. The entire amount of isolated RNA was reverse transcribed using the High Capacity cDNA Reverse Transcription Kit, so the sequenced TCRB transcripts were expressed ones. Held by TCRdb, this immuneACCESS table contains in-frame sequences only and omits some clones. Under half of the omission traces to an unresolved V gene where checked; the cause of the rest is unknown. For this sample the table gives about 110,000 clones, of which roughly 40% were detected only once. The biggest ten clones account for about 0.07% of the sample. Sequencing was performed on stem cell memory CD4+ T cells from blood. The sample's cell subset or site, from its label and the paper: stem cell-like memory CD4+ T cells. These receptors were collected from a woman between 18 and 29 years old in good health.

J is TRBJ1-1 and V is TRBV10-3; 10 nucleotides match TRBD1. J gave up 1 base and V 1 base, and 0 bases lay outside the gene matches. The germline V gene has CDR1 ENHRY and CDR2 SYGVKD. This CDR3 comprises 15 residues. As DNA, the CDR3 is TGTGCCATCAGTGAGTGGACAGGGGGGAACACTGAAGCTTTCTTT. This codes for CAISEWTGGNTEAFF.

This clone has a handful of counts. CDR3 nucleotides: TGCGCCAGCAGCCAAGACGGGACTAGCGGGAGGTCCCCGTTCTTC. Translation: CASSQDGTSGRSPFF. The V gene is TRBV4-1, the J gene TRBJ2-1, with 15 bases lining up with TRBD2. Germline V gene sequence: CDR1 MGHRA, CDR2 YSYEKL. V shed 0 bases, J shed 15 bases, and the junction held 6 bases outside the gene matches. This CDR3 region has 15 residues.

The chain carries TRBV7-2 and TRBJ1-5; D might be TRBD1 (5 bases). V gave up 1 base and J gave up 8 bases, with 18 bases separating them. The CDR3 runs 16 residues. Germline CDR1 is SGHTA and CDR2 is FQGNSA. CDR3 protein: CASSLVTGQPREPQHF. For the CDR3, the DNA is TGTGCCAGCAGCTTAGTCACGGGCCAGCCCAGGGAGCCCCAGCATTTT.

This clone was counted between two and nine times. The chain employs TRBV5-6 and TRBJ2-7, with TRBD1 matching 8 bases. J gave up 5 bases and V 4 bases, and 5 bases lay outside the gene matches. This CDR3 comprises 13 residues. In germline, CDR1 is SGHDT, CDR2 YYEEEE. The CDR3 protein is CASSRDRFDEQYF. Here the CDR3 DNA reads TGTGCCAGCAGCAGGGACAGGTTCGACGAGCAGTACTTC.

The gene calls are TRBV6-1 and TRBJ2-5, with D perhaps matching TRBD1 (6 bases). Germline V gene data show CDR1 as MNHNS and CDR2 as SASEGT. The V end lost 8 bases, the J end lost 2 bases, and 12 bases lay between the germline ends. The CDR3 length is 13 residues. CDR3 in DNA: TGTGCCAGCGGGGGCGGGCAGCAAGAGACCCAGTACTTC. Encoded protein: CASGGGQQETQYF.

This clone was counted a few times. The chain couples TRBV19 to TRBJ2-1; D perhaps matches TRBD2 (6 bases). Germline CDR1 LNHDA, CDR2 SQIVND (reference sequence). Trimming removed 6 bases from V and 7 bases from J, with 19 bases in between. CDR3 length: 15 residues. CDR3 protein: CASRGMSGSRNEQFF. The CDR3 bases are TGTGCCAGTAGGGGGATGTCCGGGAGTCGGAATGAGCAGTTCTTC.

The chain couples TRBV19 to TRBJ1-1; D remains ambiguous. Germline CDR1 reads LNHDA; CDR2 reads SQIVND (reference sequence). CDR3 size: 12 residues. V was trimmed by 2 bases and J by 4 bases, leaving 5 bases between them. CDR3 loop: CASSISRTEAFF. CDR3 in DNA: TGTGCCAGTAGTATAAGCCGCACTGAAGCTTTCTTT.

This clone has just one count. The genes are TRBV28 and TRBJ1-3; no clear D gene. V shed 7 bases and J shed 2 bases, with 12 bases lying between them. The V gene's germline CDR1 is MDHEN and CDR2 SYDVKM. CDR3 size: 14 residues. The CDR3 spells CASIRGSAGNTIYF. CDR3 coding DNA: TGTGCCAGCATCCGCGGATCCGCTGGAAACACCATATATTTT.

There are a few counts of this clone. The V and J genes are TRBV11-2 and TRBJ2-1, with TRBD1 matching over 7 bases. Looked up from germline, CDR1 is SGHAT and CDR2 is FQNNGV. Trimming at V came to 4 bases and at J to 3 bases, leaving 15 bases not matched to a gene. CDR3 length equals 18 residues. This CDR3 is CASSSNPLGTERYNEQFF. The CDR3 nucleotides read TGTGCCAGCAGCTCTAACCCTCTCGGGACAGAACGCTACAATGAGCAGTTCTTC.

This chain links TRBV6-5 with TRBJ2-1; 10 bases match TRBD2. Germline CDR1 and CDR2: MNHEY and SVGAGI. This CDR3 spans 14 amino acids. With V trimmed by 11 bases and J by 1 base, 5 bases remained unmatched. CDR3 nucleotides: TGTGCCGGCGGTAGCGGGGGGTCCTACAATGAGCAGTTCTTC. Translated, it gives CAGGSGGSYNEQFF.

This clone has just one count. The chain employs TRBV30 and TRBJ2-6; a possible D gene is TRBD1 (6 bases). Per germline, CDR1 GTSNPN and CDR2 SVGIG (reference sequence). This CDR3 spans 14 amino acids. The CDR3 sequence is CAGPGDSGANVLTF. Here the CDR3 DNA reads TGTGCTGGCCCAGGGGACTCTGGGGCCAACGTCCTGACTTTC.